Following are 8 T cell receptor beta chains from one sample sequenced in a study of T cells in Graves' hyperthyroidism and ophthalmopathy. RNA transcripts provided the source from which TCR beta CDR3 regions were amplified. The primer set for the first-round RT-PCR of the TCR CDR3 was HTBI. TCRdb redid the calling of the multiplex PCR reads with MiXCR, one entry per CDR3 protein. The sample yields 530,000 or so distinct CDR3 sequences, approximately 24% seen once. Material for sequencing was blood. Receptors were obtained from a woman aged 30 to 39 with Graves' ophthalmopathy.

J is TRBJ2-7 and V is TRBV28, with a weak D call TRBD1 (5 bases). This CDR3 spans 15 amino acids. Germline V gives CDR1 MDHEN, CDR2 SYDVKM. V was trimmed by 4 bases and J by 0 bases, leaving 13 bases between them. CDR3 region: CASSSGHTSSYEQYF. The DNA of the CDR3 is TGTGCCAGCAGTTCCGGACACACGAGCTCCTACGAGCAGTACTTC.

Concerning this clonotype: An end of the junction differs from the germline gene, which may be a read error. The J gene is TRBJ1-5, the V gene TRBV19; possibly TRBD1 for D (6 bases). The CDR3 has 13 residues. Germline V lookup: CDR1 LNHDA, CDR2 SQIVND (reference sequence). Here the CDR3 reads CSSSWDTDRPQHF. For the CDR3, the DNA is TGTTCCAGTAGCTGGGACACCGATCGGCCCCAGCATTTT.

V and J are TRBV7-9 and TRBJ1-2; D is unresolved. CDR3 length equals 13 residues. Germline CDR1 and CDR2: SEHNR and FQNEAQ (reference sequence). V lost 7 bases and J 6 bases, leaving 15 bases between the germline ends. CDR3 in amino acids: CASTTGPKDGYTF. In DNA, the CDR3 is TGTGCCAGCACTACCGGACCGAAGGATGGCTACACCTTC.

This clonotype was picked up a small number of times. V usage is TRBV29-1 and J usage is TRBJ2-7; 7 bases are a match to TRBD1. Germline CDR1 reads SQVTM; CDR2 reads ANQGSEA. The CDR3 sequence is 12 residues long. With V trimmed by 5 bases and J by 4 bases, 5 bases remained unmatched. This CDR3 is CSVHDRVYEQYF. In DNA, the CDR3 is TGCAGCGTTCACGACAGGGTTTACGAGCAGTACTTC.

In its sample, this clonotype was seen a few times. The chain links TRBV5-5 to TRBJ1-2; no definite D call. Germline V gene data show CDR1 as SGHKS and CDR2 as YYEKEE (reference sequence). V lost 0 bases, J lost 1 base, and 10 bases lay in between. This CDR3 has 15 residues. CDR3 coding DNA: TGTGCCAGCAGCTTGGGCGATTATCTTAACTATGGCTACACCTTC. As protein: CASSLGDYLNYGYTF.

The J gene is TRBJ1-1, the V gene TRBV7-8; D is unresolved. V was clipped by 1 base and J by 1 base, with 16 bases between them. Germline V lookup: CDR1 SGHVS, CDR2 FQNEAQ. This CDR3 region has 17 residues. CDR3 coding DNA: TGTGCCAGCAGCTTAGGGTCCCAGGCCCCACGGAACACTGAAGCTTTCTTT. Its translation: CASSLGSQAPRNTEAFF.

This rearrangement joins TRBV6-1 to TRBJ1-2; 7 bases map to TRBD1. The CDR3 has 15 amino acids. V was pared by 6 bases and J by 1 base, with 8 bases of the junction left unmatched. Germline V gene sequence: CDR1 MNHNS, CDR2 SASEGT. The CDR3 region has the DNA TGTGCCAGCAGCGAGTATCGACAGGGTAACTATGGCTACACCTTC. Translation gives CASSEYRQGNYGYTF.

This clonotype was seen many times. Here the CDR3 DNA reads TGTGCCAGCAACCGCGGACACGGGGCCTATGGCTACACCTTC. It translates to CASNRGHGAYGYTF. The genes are TRBV12-3 or TRBV12-4 and TRBJ1-2; D possibly corresponds to TRBD1 (5 bases). This CDR3 contains 14 residues. Trimming removed 7 bases from V and 4 bases from J, with 16 bases in between.